This T cell receptor beta chain was retrieved from a study of response to subunit inactivated influenza vaccine. The study, taken as a whole, reports: Authors suggested few new T cells are recruited by each seasonal influenza vaccination.

Trimming took 4 bases from V and 8 from J; bases not matched to a gene: 8. The germline gives CDR1 SGDLS, CDR2 YYNGEE. The CDR3 consists of 14 residues. In its sample, this clonotype was seen a few times. The antigen is unknown. TCRdb re-analysed the RT-PCR reads in MiXCR, keeping a single row per CDR3 protein. The sample shows about 570,000 distinct CDR3 sequences, approximately 10% of them seen only once. These records were also assigned to another study, of T cells expressing NK-cell markers. This second study notes: In generating TCR beta cDNA, 5'RACE template switching with UMIs was used. Eight donors were sequenced, seven testing HCMV-seropositive and one testing seronegative. Expanded clones of NKG2C+ T cells had an unclear HCMV specificity.

The source of this sequence is a man aged 50 to 60 who received an inactivated influenza vaccine. This chain connects TRBV9 to TRBJ2-1; 8 bases are shared with TRBD2. This specimen consisted of PBMCs from blood, obtained on the day of vaccination. CDR3 in amino acids: CASSPQGLVYEQFF. The CDR3 nucleotides are TGTGCCAGCAGCCCTCAGGGACTAGTCTATGAGCAGTTCTTC. Filled out from reference TRBV9 and TRBJ2-1, the complete variable domain reads DSGVTQTPKHLITATGQRVTLRCSPRSGDLSVYWYQQSLDQGLQFLIQYYNGEERAKGNILERFSAQQFPDLHSELNLSSLELGDSALYFCASSPQGLVYEQFFGPGTRLTVL.